Each of the 7 T cell receptor beta chains below was sequenced from the same sample in a study of response to subunit inactivated influenza vaccine. Each CDR3 protein gets one entry after TCRdb re-called the RT-PCR reads with MiXCR. This sample carries hundreds of thousands of distinct CDR3 sequences, approximately 18% of them seen once, and the ten largest clones take approximately 11%. Sequencing was performed on PBMCs from blood, taken less than 6 days after vaccination. The receptors shown here come from a man aged 45-65 years who received an inactivated influenza vaccine.

The chain recombines TRBV20-1 with TRBJ2-1; 14 nucleotides agree with TRBD2. The CDR3 has 20 residues. V lost 0 bases and J lost 1; bases outside the gene matches: 11. Per the germline V gene, CDR1 is DFQATT and CDR2 is SNEGSKA (reference sequence). The CDR3 DNA follows: TGCAGTGCTAGAGATCTGGGACTAGCGGGAGCCACATCTTCCTACAATGAGCAGTTCTTC. Amino acid sequence: CSARDLGLAGATSSYNEQFF.

The V and J genes are TRBV20-1 and TRBJ1-3, with no clear D. The CDR3 loop spans 14 amino acids. Germline CDR1 reads DFQATT; CDR2 reads SNEGSKA (reference sequence). V dropped 5 bases and J dropped 0 bases, with 11 bases sitting between them. The CDR3 nucleotides read TGCAGTGCTTTAAGTCTCCACTCTGGAAACACCATATATTTT. This sequence encodes CSALSLHSGNTIYF.

This clonotype has ten or more counts. This chain joins TRBV29-1 and TRBJ1-1, with D possibly TRBD1 on 6 matching bases. V was clipped by 3 bases and J by 6 bases, with 20 bases between them. The germline gives CDR1 SQVTM, CDR2 ANQGSEA. The CDR3 runs 15 residues. CDR3 sequence (DNA): TGCAGCGTTGACGGTGGAGAGGGTAAGGGGGCTGAAGCTTTCTTT. This sequence encodes CSVDGGEGKGAEAFF.

The chain combines TRBV10-3 with TRBJ2-5; 7 bases agree with TRBD1. This CDR3 comprises 14 residues. V dropped 2 bases and J dropped 4; count of bases not matched to a gene: 4. From germline, CDR1 is ENHRY and CDR2 SYGVKD. CDR3 DNA sequence: TGTGCCATCAGTGAGAGACAGGGTGGAGAGACCCAGTACTTC. Translating gives CAISERQGGETQYF.

At least ten counts were recorded for this clonotype. The rearrangement links TRBV7-9 to TRBJ2-7; D gene uncertain. V lost 5 bases and J 2 bases, leaving 7 bases between the germline ends. CDR1 is SEHNR, CDR2 FQNEAQ, per germline (reference sequence). This CDR3 is 12 amino acids long. CDR3: CASSPSTYEQYF. The CDR3 region has the DNA TGTGCCAGCAGCCCCTCTACCTACGAGCAGTACTTC. Full variable domain (remainder filled in from reference TRBV7-9 and TRBJ2-7): DTGVSQNPRHKITKRGQNVTFRCDPISEHNRLYWYRQTLGQGPEFLTYFQNEAQLEKSRLLSDRFSAERPKGSFSTLEIQRTEQGDSAMYLCASSPSTYEQYFGPGTRLTVT.

The CDR3 bases are TGTGCCAGCAGTCGAGGGCGCGATGAGACCCAGTACTTC. Protein product: CASSRGRDETQYF. V and J are TRBV12-3 or TRBV12-4 and TRBJ2-5, with D possibly being TRBD2 (5 bases). The CDR3 extends over 13 amino acids. V dropped 5 bases and J dropped 5 bases, with 12 bases sitting between them.

Points on this clonotype: Being one base from a much bigger clone, this may be a read error. The chain employs TRBV12-3 or TRBV12-4 and TRBJ1-5; D ambiguous. The CDR3 consists of 17 residues. V lost 1 base and J lost 0, with 13 bases in between. The CDR3 sequence: CASSLVWGPGSNQPQHF. The CDR3 region has the DNA TGTGCCAGCAGTTTAGTTTGGGGTCCGGGTAGCAATCAGCCCCAGCATTTT.